The sequence of this T cell receptor (beta chain) was determined in a study of metastatic and nonmetastatic thyroid tumors. Study at large: Repertoire data that came from the blood and tumor or nodule tissue of malignant and benign thyroid patients were compared. Study conclusions and caveats: When malignant thyroid tumors were compared with benign nodules, TCR beta diversity was reportedly significantly higher in the malignant tumors. This held in both blood and tumor samples.

Treatment of any kind had been given to no patient before thyroid surgery. This clone was seen more than once but under ten times. The antigen remains unidentified. Authors' analysis steps: CDR3 was compared across clinicopathological groups, and the resulting differences were used to build a distant-metastasis classifier for papillary thyroid cancer. Using MiXCR, TCRdb reanalyzed the PCR reads. The V and J calls, along with clone size, are taken from TCRdb and not from the paper's own processing. Here the sample spans some 45,000 clones, 15% to 20% being singletons. Germline V gene sequence: CDR1 DFQATT, CDR2 SNEGSKA (reference sequence). V lost 5 bases to trimming and J lost 9 bases, with 17 bases between them. The CDR3 has 14 amino acids.

Material for sequencing was blood. This rearrangement joins TRBV20-1 to TRBJ1-6; D possibly corresponds to TRBD1 (5 bases). This TCR was sampled from a female donor with papillary thyroid cancer or a benign thyroid nodule (not recorded which). Some clones in this sample may be carry-over from other donors' samples. CDR3: CSAVKQAKGSPLHF. For the CDR3, the DNA is TGCAGTGCTGTAAAACAGGCAAAAGGTTCACCCCTCCACTTT.